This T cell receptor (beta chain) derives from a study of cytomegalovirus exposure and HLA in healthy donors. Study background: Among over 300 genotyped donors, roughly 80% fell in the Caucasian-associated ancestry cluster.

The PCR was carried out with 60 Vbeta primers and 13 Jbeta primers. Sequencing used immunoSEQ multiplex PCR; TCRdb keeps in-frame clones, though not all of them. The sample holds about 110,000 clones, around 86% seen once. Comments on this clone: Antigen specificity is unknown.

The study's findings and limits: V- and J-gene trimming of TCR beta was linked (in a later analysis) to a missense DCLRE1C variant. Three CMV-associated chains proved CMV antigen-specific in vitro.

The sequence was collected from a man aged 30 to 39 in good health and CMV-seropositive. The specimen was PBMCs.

CDR3: CASSPPPSGGGTDTQYF. The CDR3 DNA reads TGCGCCAGCAGCCCCCCGCCTAGCGGGGGGGGAACAGATACGCAGTATTTT. The chain combines TRBV5-1 with TRBJ2-3, with 12 nucleotides matching TRBD2. V trimming: 4 bases; J trimming: 3 bases; junction bases outside the gene matches: 9. CDR1 SGHRS and CDR2 YFSETQ come from the germline V gene. This CDR3 spans 17 amino acids.